This TCR beta chain was obtained from a study of vaccination and CD4 T cells after COVID-19. Study-wide context: Two of the convalescents were Hispanic, and convalescents were six males and four females.

Indicated time point: late sampling 161 to 241 days after vaccination in a few convalescent patients. This CDR3 contains 16 residues. The V segment lost 3 bases and the J segment 0 bases; nucleotides outside the gene matches: 6. CDR1 and CDR2 from the germline V gene are SEHNR and FQNEAQ (reference sequence). One entry per CDR3 protein results from TCRdb running MiXCR on the PCR reads. The repertoire includes about 29,000 distinct CDR3 sequences, roughly 50% of them detected once, and roughly 5% sits in the top ten. Study results and limitations: The median count of SARS-CoV-2-reactive clonotypes rose from about 20 to 38, not significantly.

This clonotype appeared once. What it recognizes is unknown. This sample comprised CD4+ T cells from blood, obtained about 7 months after SARS-CoV-2 vaccination. The chain uses TRBV7-9 and TRBJ2-5; 8 bases are a match to TRBD1. The receptor's source is a human donor who had recovered from COVID-19. The CDR3 spells CASSFFVTGDQETQYF. The CDR3 nucleotides read TGTGCCAGCAGCTTCTTCGTGACAGGGGACCAAGAGACCCAGTACTTC.